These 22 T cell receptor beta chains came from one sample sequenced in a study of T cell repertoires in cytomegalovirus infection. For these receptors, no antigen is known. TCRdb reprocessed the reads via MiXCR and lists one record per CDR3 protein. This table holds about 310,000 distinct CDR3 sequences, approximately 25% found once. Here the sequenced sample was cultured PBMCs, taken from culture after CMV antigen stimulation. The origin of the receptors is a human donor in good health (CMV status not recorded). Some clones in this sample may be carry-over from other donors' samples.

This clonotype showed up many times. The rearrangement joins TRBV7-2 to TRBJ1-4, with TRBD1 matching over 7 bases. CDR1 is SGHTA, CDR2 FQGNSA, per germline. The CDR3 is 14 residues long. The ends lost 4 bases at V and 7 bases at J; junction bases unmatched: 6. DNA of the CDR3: TGTGCCAGCAGCTCCGCAGGGGGAGGTGAAAAACTGTTTTTT. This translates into CASSSAGGGEKLFF. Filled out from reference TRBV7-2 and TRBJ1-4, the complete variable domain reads GAGVSQSPSNKVTEKGKDVELRCDPISGHTALYWYRQSLGQGLEFLIYFQGNSAPDKSGLPSDRFSAERTGGSVSTLTIQRTQQEDSAVYLCASSSAGGGEKLFFGSGTQLSVL.

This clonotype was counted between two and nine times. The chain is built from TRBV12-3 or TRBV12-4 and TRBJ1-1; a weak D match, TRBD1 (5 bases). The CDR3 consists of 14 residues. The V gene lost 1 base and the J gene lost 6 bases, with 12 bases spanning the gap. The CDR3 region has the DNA TGTGCCAGCAGTTTAGGGGGGGGGTCATCTGAAGCTTTCTTT. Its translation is CASSLGGGSSEAFF.

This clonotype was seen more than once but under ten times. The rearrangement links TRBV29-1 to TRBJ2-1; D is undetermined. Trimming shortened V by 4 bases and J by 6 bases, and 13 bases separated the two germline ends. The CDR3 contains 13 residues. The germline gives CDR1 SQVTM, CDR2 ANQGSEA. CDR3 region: CSVGRIVGNEQFF. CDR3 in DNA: TGCAGCGTTGGCCGCATAGTTGGCAATGAGCAGTTCTTC.

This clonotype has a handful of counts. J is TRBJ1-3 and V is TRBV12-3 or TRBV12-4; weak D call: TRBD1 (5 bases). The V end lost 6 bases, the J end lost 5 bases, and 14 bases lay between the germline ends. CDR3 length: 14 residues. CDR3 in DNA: TGTGCCAGCAGCCCCAGGAACAGGAGAAACACCATATATTTT. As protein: CASSPRNRRNTIYF.

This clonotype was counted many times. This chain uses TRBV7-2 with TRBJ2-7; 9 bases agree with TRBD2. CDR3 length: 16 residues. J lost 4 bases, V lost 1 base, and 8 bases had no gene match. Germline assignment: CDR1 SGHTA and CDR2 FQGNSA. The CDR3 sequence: CASSLGSRLAGYEQYF. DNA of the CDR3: TGTGCCAGCAGCTTAGGGTCTCGTCTAGCGGGATACGAGCAGTACTTC.

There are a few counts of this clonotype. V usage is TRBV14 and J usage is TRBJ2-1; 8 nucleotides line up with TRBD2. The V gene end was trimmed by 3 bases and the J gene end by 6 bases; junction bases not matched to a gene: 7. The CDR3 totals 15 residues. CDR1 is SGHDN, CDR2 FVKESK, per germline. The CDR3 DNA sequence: TGTGCCAGCAGCCATCTACTAGCGGCCTCCAATGAGCAGTTCTTC. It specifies CASSHLLAASNEQFF.

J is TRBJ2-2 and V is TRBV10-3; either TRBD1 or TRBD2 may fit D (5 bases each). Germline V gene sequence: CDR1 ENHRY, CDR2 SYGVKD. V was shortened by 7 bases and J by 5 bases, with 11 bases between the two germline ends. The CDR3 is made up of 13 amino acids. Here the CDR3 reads CAITGARTGELFF. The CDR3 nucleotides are TGTGCCATCACCGGGGCTCGGACCGGGGAGCTGTTTTTT.

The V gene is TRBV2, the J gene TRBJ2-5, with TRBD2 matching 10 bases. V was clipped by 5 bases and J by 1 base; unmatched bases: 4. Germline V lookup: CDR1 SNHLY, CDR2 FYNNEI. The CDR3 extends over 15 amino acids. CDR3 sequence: CASSNLAGGQETQYF. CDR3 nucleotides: TGTGCCAGCAGTAATTTAGCGGGAGGCCAAGAGACCCAGTACTTC.

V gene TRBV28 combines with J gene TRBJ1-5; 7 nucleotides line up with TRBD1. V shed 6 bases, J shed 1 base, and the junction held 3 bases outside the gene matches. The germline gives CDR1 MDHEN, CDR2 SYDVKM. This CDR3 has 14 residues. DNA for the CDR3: TGTGCCAGCAGAAAGGGGGCAAGCAATCAGCCCCAGCATTTT. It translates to CASRKGASNQPQHF.

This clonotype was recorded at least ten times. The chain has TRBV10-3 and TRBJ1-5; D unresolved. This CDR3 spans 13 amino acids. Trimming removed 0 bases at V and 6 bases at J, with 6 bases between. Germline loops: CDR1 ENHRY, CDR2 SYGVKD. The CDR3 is CAISESKGQPQHF. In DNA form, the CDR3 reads TGTGCCATCAGTGAGTCTAAGGGTCAGCCCCAGCATTTT.

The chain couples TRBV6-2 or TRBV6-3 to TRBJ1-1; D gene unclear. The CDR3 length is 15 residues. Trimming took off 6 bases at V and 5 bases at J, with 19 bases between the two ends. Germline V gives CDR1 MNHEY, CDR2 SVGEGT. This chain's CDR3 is CASRTRTPRVTEAFF. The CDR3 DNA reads TGTGCCAGCAGAACCCGGACCCCTCGCGTGACTGAAGCTTTCTTT.

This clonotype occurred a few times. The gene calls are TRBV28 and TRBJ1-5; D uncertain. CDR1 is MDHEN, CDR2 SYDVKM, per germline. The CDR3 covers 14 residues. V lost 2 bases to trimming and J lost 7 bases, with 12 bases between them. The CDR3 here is CASSLSGGKQPQHF. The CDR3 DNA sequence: TGTGCCAGCAGTTTAAGTGGCGGAAAACAGCCCCAGCATTTT. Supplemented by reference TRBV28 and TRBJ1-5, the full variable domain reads DVKVTQSSRYLVKRTGEKVFLECVQDMDHENMFWYRQDPGLGLRLIYFSYDVKMKEKGDIPEGYSVSREKKERFSLILESASTNQTSMYLCASSLSGGKQPQHFGDGTRLSIL.

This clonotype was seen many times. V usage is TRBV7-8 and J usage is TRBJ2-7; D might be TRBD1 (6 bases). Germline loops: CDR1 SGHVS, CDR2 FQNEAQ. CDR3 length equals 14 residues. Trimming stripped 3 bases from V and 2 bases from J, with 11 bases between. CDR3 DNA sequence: TGTGCCAGCAGCTTGGGTACAGGGACCTACGAGCAGTACGTC. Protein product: CASSLGTGTYEQYV.

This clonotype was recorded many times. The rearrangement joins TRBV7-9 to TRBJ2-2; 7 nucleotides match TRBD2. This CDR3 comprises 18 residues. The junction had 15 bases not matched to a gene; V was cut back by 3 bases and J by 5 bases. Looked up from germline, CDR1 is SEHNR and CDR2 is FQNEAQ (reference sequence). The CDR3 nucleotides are TGTGCCAGCAGCTTTTCCGGGACTACCTTGGTGAAGACCGGGGAGCTGTTTTTT. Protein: CASSFSGTTLVKTGELFF.

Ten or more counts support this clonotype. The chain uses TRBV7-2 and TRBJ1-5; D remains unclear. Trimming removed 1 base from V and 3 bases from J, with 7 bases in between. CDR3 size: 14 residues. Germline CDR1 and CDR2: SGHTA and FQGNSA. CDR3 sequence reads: CASSLGRFNQPQHF. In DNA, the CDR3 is TGTGCCAGCAGCTTAGGCCGGTTCAATCAGCCCCAGCATTTT.

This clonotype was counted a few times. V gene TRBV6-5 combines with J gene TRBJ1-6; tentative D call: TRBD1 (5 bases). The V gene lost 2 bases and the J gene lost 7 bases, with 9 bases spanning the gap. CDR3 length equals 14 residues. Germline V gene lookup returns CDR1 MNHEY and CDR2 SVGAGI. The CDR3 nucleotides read TGTGCCAGCAGTTACGACCAGGGCAATTCACCCCTCCACTTT. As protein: CASSYDQGNSPLHF.

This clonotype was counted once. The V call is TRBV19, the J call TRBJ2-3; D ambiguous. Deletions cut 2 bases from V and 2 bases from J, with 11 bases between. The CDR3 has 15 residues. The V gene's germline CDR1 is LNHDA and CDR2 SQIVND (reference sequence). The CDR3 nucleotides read TGTGCCAGTAGTATAACGGCGGTGCCCACAGATACGCAGTATTTT. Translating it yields CASSITAVPTDTQYF.

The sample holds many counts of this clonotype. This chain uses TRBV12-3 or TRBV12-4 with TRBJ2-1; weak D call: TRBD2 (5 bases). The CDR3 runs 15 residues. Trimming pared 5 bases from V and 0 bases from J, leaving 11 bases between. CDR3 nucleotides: TGTGCCAGCAGTATCGATCGGGACTCCTACAATGAGCAGTTCTTC. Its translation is CASSIDRDSYNEQFF.

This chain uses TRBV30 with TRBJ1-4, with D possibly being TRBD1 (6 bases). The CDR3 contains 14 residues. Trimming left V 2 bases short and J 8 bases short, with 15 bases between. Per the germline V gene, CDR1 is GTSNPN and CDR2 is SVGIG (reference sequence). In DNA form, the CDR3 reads TGTGCCTGGAGTCCCGACAGGATAATGGAAAAACTGTTTTTT. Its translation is CAWSPDRIMEKLFF.

In DNA form, the CDR3 reads TGTGCCAGCATGTTGACCGGGACAGATTATATGAACACTGAAGCTTTCTTT. Encoded protein: CASMLTGTDYMNTEAFF. The chain uses TRBV6-2 or TRBV6-3 and TRBJ1-1, with 7 bases lining up with TRBD1. Per the germline V gene, CDR1 is MNHEY and CDR2 is SVGEGT. There are 17 residues in the CDR3. With 7 bases clipped from V and 0 bases from J, the junction kept 14 bases outside the gene matches.

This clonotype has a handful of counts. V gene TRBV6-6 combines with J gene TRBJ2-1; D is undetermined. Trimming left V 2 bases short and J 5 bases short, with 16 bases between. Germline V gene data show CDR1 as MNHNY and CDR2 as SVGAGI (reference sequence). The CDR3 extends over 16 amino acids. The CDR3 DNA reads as TGTGCCAGCAGTTACCTTCATAGCACAGCAAACAATGAGCAGTTCTTC. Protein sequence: CASSYLHSTANNEQFF.

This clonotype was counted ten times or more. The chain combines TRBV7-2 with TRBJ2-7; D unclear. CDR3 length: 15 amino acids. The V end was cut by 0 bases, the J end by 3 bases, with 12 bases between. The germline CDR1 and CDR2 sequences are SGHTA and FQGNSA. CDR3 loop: CASSLAPAISYEQYF. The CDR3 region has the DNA TGTGCCAGCAGCTTAGCGCCTGCAATTAGCTACGAGCAGTACTTC.